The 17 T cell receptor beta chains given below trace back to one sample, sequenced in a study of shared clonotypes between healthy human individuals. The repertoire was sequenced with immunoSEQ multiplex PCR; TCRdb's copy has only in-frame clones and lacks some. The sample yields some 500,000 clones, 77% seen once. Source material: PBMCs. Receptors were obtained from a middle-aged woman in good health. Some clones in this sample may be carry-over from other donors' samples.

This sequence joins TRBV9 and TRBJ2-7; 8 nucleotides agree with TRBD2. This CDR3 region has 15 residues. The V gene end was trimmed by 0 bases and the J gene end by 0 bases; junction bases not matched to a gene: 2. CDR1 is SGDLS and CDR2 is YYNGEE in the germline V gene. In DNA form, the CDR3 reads TGTGCCAGCAGCGTAGGGGGGACTAGCTCCTACGAGCAGTACTTC. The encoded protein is CASSVGGTSSYEQYF.

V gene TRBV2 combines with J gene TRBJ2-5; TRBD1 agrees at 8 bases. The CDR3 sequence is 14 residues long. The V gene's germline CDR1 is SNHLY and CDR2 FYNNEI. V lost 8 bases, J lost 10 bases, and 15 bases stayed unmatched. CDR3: CASQKGRGPLDQYF. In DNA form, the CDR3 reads TGTGCCAGCCAAAAAGGCAGGGGGCCCTTGGACCAGTACTTC.

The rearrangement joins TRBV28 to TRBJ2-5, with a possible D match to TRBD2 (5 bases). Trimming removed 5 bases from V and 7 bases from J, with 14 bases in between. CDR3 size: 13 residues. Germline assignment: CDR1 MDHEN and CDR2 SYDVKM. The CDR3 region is CASSPSGAGTQYF. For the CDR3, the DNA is TGTGCCAGCAGTCCTTCGGGCGCGGGGACCCAGTACTTC.

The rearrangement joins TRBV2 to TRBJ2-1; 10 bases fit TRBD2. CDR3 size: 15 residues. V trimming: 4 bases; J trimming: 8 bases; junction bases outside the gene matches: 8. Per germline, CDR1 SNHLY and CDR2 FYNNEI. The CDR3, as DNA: TGTGCCAGCAGTGGTTGGCTAGCGGGAGCCGATGAGCAGTTCTTC. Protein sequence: CASSGWLAGADEQFF.

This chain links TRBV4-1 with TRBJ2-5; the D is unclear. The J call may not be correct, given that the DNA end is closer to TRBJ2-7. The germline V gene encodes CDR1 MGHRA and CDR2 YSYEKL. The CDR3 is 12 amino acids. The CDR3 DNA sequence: TGCGCCAGCAGCCAAGTAGGTTCCGAGCAGTACTTC. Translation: CASSQVGSEQYF.

The CDR3, as DNA: TGTGCCAGCAGTTTTGGGGGGAACCTCAACACTGAAGCTTTCTTT. Translating gives CASSFGGNLNTEAFF. The rearrangement links TRBV28 to TRBJ1-1, with D perhaps TRBD1 (5 bases). This CDR3 contains 15 residues. Trimming took 3 bases from V and 2 from J, leaving 13 bases between them. Germline V gene sequence: CDR1 MDHEN, CDR2 SYDVKM.

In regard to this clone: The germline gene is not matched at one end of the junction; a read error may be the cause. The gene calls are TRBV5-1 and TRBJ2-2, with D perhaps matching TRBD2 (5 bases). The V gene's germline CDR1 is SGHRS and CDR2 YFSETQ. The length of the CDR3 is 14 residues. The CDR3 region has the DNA TGCGCCAGCAGCTTGGTTCCTAACACCGGGGAGCTGGTTTTT. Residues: CASSLVPNTGELVF. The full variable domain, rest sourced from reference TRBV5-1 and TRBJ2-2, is KAGVTQTPRYLIKTRGQQVTLSCSPISGHRSVSWYQQTPGQGLQFLFEYFSETQRNKGNFPGRFSGRQFSNSRSEMNVSTLELGDSALYLCASSLVPNTGELVFGEGSRLTVL.

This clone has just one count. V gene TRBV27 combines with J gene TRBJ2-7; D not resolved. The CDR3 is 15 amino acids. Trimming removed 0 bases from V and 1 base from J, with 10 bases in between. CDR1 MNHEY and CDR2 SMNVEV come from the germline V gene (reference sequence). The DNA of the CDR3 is TGTGCCAGCAGTTTATCTTACGGCGGATCCTACGAGCAGTACTTC. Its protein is CASSLSYGGSYEQYF.

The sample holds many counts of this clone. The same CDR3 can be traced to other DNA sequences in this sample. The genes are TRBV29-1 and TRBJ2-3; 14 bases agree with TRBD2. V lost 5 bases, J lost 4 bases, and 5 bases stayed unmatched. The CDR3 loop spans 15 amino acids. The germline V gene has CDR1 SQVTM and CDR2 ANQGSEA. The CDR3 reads CSVLGLAGEPDTQYF. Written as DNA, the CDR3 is TGCAGCGTTTTGGGACTAGCGGGAGAGCCAGATACGCAGTATTTT.

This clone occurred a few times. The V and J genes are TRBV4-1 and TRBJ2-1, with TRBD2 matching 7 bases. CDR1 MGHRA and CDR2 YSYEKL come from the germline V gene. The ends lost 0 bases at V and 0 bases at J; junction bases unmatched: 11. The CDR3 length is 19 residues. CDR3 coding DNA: TGCGCCAGCAGCCAAGATCAACTAGCGTTAACCCGCTCCTACAATGAGCAGTTCTTC. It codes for CASSQDQLALTRSYNEQFF.

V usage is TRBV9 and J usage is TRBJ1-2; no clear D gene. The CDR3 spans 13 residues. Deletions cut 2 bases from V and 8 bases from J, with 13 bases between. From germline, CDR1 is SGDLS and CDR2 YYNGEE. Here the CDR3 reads CASSVSGTMGYTF. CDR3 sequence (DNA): TGTGCCAGCAGCGTTTCAGGAACTATGGGCTACACCTTC.

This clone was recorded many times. The CDR3 DNA reads as TGTGCCAGCCGGGGGACAGGCTATGGAAACACCATATATTTT. Its protein is CASRGTGYGNTIYF. The chain joins TRBV7-9 to TRBJ1-3; the match to TRBD1 covers 8 bases. V shed 8 bases, J shed 3 bases, and the junction held 6 bases outside the gene matches. The CDR3 sequence is 14 residues long. Germline lookup yields CDR1 SEHNR and CDR2 FQNEAQ (reference sequence).

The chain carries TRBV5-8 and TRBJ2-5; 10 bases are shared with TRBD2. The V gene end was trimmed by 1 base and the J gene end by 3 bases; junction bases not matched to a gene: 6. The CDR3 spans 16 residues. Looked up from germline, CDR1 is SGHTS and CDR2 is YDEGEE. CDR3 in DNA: TGTGCCAGCAGCTTGAATAGGCTAGCGGGAGAAGAGACCCAGTACTTC. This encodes CASSLNRLAGEETQYF. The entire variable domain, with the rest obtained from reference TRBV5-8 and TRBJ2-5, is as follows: EAGVTQSPTHLIKTRGQQATLRCSPISGHTSVYWYQQALGLGLQFLLWYDEGEERNRGNFPPRFSGRQFPNYSSELNVNALELEDSALYLCASSLNRLAGEETQYFGPGTRLLVL.

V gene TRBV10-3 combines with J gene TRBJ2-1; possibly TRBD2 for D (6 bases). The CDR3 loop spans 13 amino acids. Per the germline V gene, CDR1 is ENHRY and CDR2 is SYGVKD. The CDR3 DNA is TGTTCATGCGGGGCCCGCTCCTACAATGAGCAGTTCTTC. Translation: CSCGARSYNEQFF.

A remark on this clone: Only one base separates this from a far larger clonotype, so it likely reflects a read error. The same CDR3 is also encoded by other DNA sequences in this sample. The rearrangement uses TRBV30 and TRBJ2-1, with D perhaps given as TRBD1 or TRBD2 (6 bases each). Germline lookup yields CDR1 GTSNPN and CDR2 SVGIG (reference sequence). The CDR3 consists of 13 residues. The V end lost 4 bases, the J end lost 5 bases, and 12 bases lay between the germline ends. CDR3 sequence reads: CAWTGEVHNEQFF. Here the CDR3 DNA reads TGTGCCTGGACAGGGGAGGTCCACAATGAGCAGTTCTTC.

CDR3 sequence reads: CASSVEGENSGNTIYF. DNA for the CDR3: TGTGCCAGCAGCGTAGAGGGGGAGAACTCTGGAAACACCATATATTTT. The chain joins TRBV9 to TRBJ1-3; possible D gene TRBD1, 6 bases. V was shortened by 0 bases and J by 0 bases, with 10 bases between the two germline ends. Germline V gives CDR1 SGDLS, CDR2 YYNGEE. The CDR3 runs 16 residues.

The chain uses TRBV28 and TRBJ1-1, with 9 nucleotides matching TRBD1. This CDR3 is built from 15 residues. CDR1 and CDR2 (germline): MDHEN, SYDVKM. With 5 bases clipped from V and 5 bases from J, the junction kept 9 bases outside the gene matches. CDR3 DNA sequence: TGTGCCAGCAGTACACCGGGACAGGGAGGTACTGAAGCTTTCTTT. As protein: CASSTPGQGGTEAFF.